Each of the 9 T cell receptor beta chains below was sequenced from the same sample in a study of beta chain features in type 1 diabetes. Study results and limitations: A moderate, significant TCRB CDR3 shortening appeared in type 1 diabetes across four CD4+ subsets.

These receptors lack a known antigen. The investigators reverse transcribed all of the isolated RNA, so they sequenced expressed TCRB transcripts. TCRdb keeps only in-frame clones here, not all; method: immunoSEQ multiplex PCR. The data hold about 120,000 clones, with 16% observed a single time. The sequenced material came from central memory CD4+ T cells from blood. The receptors stem from a man aged 25-40 years with type 1 diabetes.

This clone turned up a few times. The V gene is TRBV6-5, the J gene TRBJ1-2; 7 bases are a match to TRBD1. There are 15 residues in the CDR3. The ends lost 6 bases at V and 4 bases at J; junction bases unmatched: 11. CDR1 and CDR2 from the germline V gene are MNHEY and SVGAGI. CDR3 DNA sequence: TGTGCCAGCAGGGGAAGGGACAGTTACCTCTATGGCTACACCTTC. Translating gives CASRGRDSYLYGYTF.

A few counts support this clone. The chain has TRBV19 and TRBJ2-7; the match to TRBD2 covers 7 bases. CDR3 length: 15 amino acids. Germline CDR1 LNHDA, CDR2 SQIVND (reference sequence). Unmatched junction bases numbered 7, after V lost 5 bases and J lost 0 bases. CDR3 loop: CASSLRAGPSYEQYF. The CDR3 region has the DNA TGTGCCAGTAGTTTACGAGCGGGGCCCTCCTACGAGCAGTACTTC.

This clone was seen repeatedly, ten times or more. This chain connects TRBV19 to TRBJ1-3; no reliable D call. Trimming cost V 6 bases and J 0 bases, with 12 bases left between them. Germline V lookup: CDR1 LNHDA, CDR2 SQIVND (reference sequence). This CDR3 is 15 amino acids long. The CDR3 region is CASRLQRFSGNTIYF. CDR3 DNA: TGTGCCAGTAGGCTTCAGAGGTTCTCTGGAAACACCATATATTTT. Together with reference TRBV19 and TRBJ1-3, the CDR3 gives the full variable domain: DGGITQSPKYLFRKEGQNVTLSCEQNLNHDAMYWYRQDPGQGLRLIYYSQIVNDFQKGDIAEGYSVSREKKESFPLTVTSAQKNPTAFYLCASRLQRFSGNTIYFGEGSWLTVV.

This clone was counted between two and nine times. Other DNA variants within this sample encode the same CDR3. This chain connects TRBV9 to TRBJ2-3; D gene ambiguous. Trimming shortened V by 0 bases and J by 4 bases, and 3 bases separated the two germline ends. CDR3 length: 12 residues. Germline CDR1 is SGDLS and CDR2 is YYNGEE. DNA of the CDR3: TGTGCCAGCAGCGTAGCGGCAGATACGCAGTATTTT. Translation: CASSVAADTQYF.

V gene TRBV7-2 combines with J gene TRBJ2-1; TRBD1 matches at 8 bases. Germline values: CDR1 SGHTA, CDR2 FQGNSA. CDR3 length equals 15 residues. J lost 4 bases, V lost 2 bases, and 4 bases had no gene match. CDR3 coding DNA: TGTGCCAGCAGCTTAACCCAGGGGGCTTACAATGAGCAGTTCTTC. It specifies CASSLTQGAYNEQFF.

The chain couples TRBV7-9 to TRBJ2-7; either TRBD1 or TRBD2 may supply D (5 bases each). Germline V gene data show CDR1 as SEHNR and CDR2 as FQNEAQ (reference sequence). V lost 5 bases and J 3 bases, leaving 14 bases between the germline ends. The CDR3 totals 14 residues. The CDR3 loop is CASSADSGVYEQYF. CDR3 bases: TGTGCCAGCAGCGCCGACAGCGGCGTCTACGAGCAGTACTTC.

The chain is built from TRBV13 and TRBJ2-6; D not resolved. V lost 2 bases, J lost 1 base, and 15 bases lay in between. The germline V gene encodes CDR1 PRHDT and CDR2 FYEKMQ (reference sequence). CDR3 length: 18 amino acids. The CDR3 DNA reads as TGTGCCAGCAGCTTAACCCTGTTGGGGAAATCTGGGGCCAACGTCCTGACTTTC. Its translation is CASSLTLLGKSGANVLTF.

The rearrangement links TRBV15 to TRBJ2-5; the match to TRBD1 covers 8 bases. CDR3 size: 15 residues. The V and J ends lost 5 bases and 4 bases, in that order; junction bases with no gene match: 9. Germline loops: CDR1 LNHNV, CDR2 YYDKDF (reference sequence). Here the CDR3 reads CATSSRTGFTETQYF. Written as DNA, the CDR3 is TGTGCCACCAGCTCACGGACAGGGTTTACAGAGACCCAGTACTTC.

This CDR3 is CASSVDDRGQSQHF. Written as DNA, the CDR3 is TGTGCCAGCAGCGTAGACGACAGGGGCCAGTCCCAGCATTTT. The rearrangement links TRBV9 to TRBJ1-5; the match to TRBD1 covers 8 bases. J was trimmed by 11 bases and V by 0 bases; bases with no gene match: 7. CDR3 length equals 14 residues. Germline CDR1 is SGDLS and CDR2 is YYNGEE.